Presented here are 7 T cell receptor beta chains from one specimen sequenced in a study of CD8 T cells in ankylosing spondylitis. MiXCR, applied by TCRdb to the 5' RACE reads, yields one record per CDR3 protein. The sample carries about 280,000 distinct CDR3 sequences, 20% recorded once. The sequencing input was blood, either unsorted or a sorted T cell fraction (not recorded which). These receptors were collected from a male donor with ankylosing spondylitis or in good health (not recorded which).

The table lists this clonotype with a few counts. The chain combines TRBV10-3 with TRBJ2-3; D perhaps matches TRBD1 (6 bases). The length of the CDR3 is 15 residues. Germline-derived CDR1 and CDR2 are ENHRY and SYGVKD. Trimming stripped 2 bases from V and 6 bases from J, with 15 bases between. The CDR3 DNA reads TGTGCCATCAGTGAGGGGGGCGGACTTGGGGATACGCAGTATTTT. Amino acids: CAISEGGGLGDTQYF.

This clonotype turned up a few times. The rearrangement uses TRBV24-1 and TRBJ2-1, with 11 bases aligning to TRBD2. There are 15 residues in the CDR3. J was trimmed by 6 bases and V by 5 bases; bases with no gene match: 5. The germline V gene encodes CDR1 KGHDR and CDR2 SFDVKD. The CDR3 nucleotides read TGTGCCACCAGTGTTCTAGCGGGGGGCCCCAATGAGCAGTTCTTC. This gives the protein CATSVLAGGPNEQFF.

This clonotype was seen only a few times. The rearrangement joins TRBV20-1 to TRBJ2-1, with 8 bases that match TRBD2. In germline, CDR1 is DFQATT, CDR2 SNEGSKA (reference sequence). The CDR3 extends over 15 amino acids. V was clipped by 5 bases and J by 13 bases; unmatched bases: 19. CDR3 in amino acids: CSAPPGTSGRREQFF. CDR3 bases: TGCAGTGCTCCCCCCGGGACTAGTGGACGGCGTGAACAGTTCTTC.

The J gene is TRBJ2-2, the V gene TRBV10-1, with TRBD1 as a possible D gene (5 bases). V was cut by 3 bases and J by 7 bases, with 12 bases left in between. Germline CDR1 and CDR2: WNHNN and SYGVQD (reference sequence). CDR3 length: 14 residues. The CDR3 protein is CASSERQLNGELFF. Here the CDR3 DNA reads TGCGCCAGCAGTGAAAGACAGTTGAACGGGGAGCTGTTTTTT.

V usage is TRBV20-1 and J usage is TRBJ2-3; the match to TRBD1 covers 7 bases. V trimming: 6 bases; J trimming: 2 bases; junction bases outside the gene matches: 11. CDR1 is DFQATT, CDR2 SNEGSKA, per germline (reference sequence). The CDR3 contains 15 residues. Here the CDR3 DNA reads TGCAGTGCAACTACACTGACAGGGAACACAGATACGCAGTATTTT. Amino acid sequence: CSATTLTGNTDTQYF.

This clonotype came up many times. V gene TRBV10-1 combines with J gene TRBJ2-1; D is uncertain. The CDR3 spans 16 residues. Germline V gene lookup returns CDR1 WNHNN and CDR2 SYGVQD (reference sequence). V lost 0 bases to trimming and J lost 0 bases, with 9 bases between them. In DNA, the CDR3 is TGCGCCAGCAGTGAGTCTCGAGCTATCTCCTACAATGAGCAGTTCTTC. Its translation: CASSESRAISYNEQFF.

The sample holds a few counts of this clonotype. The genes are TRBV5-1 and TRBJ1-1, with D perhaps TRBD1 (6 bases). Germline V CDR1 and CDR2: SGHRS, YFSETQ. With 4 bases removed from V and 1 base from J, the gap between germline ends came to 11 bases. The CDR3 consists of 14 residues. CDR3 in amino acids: CASSRWGANTEAFF. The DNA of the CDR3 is TGCGCCAGCAGCCGGTGGGGGGCGAACACTGAAGCTTTCTTT. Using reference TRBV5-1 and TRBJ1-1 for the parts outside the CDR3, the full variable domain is KAGVTQTPRYLIKTRGQQVTLSCSPISGHRSVSWYQQTPGQGLQFLFEYFSETQRNKGNFPGRFSGRQFSNSRSEMNVSTLELGDSALYLCASSRWGANTEAFFGQGTRLTVV.